The clone carrying this TCR beta chain has only one observation. The source of the sample is a study of shared clonotypes between healthy human individuals. On the study more broadly: Sampling drew on donors who were a couple of women and three men aged 18 to 49. Per-donor plates numbered three CD4 naive, three CD4 memory, two CD8 naive and one CD8 memory.

J was trimmed by 2 bases and V by 4 bases; bases with no gene match: 8. Germline V gene sequence: CDR1 MNHEY, CDR2 SMNVEV (reference sequence). CDR3 size: 16 residues. In the naive CD8 group, cells lacked CD45RO and were positively selected for CCR7, so terminally differentiated effector memory CD45RA+ cells were left out. The study drew its donors from healthy HIV-negative adults without recent acute infections or vaccinations. In the source study's methods: From ImmunoSEQ came sequences covering only the junction and carrying no quality scores, so filtering differed. Here immunoSEQ multiplex PCR was the method, and the copy in TCRdb shows in-frame clones only, minus some. V and J calls and clone size come straight from that table; D and trimming were deduced from the DNA. Of 700,000 to 950,000 clones detected, about 96% appear once; the ten largest clones hold less than 0.25%.

The sequence derives from a man in his thirties or forties in good health. Specimen: naive CD8+ T cells sorted from blood. V and J are TRBV27 and TRBJ2-1; 7 bases map to TRBD2. The CDR3 sequence is CASSSLAGTPYNEQFF. The CDR3 DNA sequence: TGTGCCAGCAGTTCTTTAGCGGGCACACCCTACAATGAGCAGTTCTTC.